These 30 T cell receptor beta chains came from one sample sequenced in a study of human T cells and chemical hapten exposure. Each CDR3 protein gets one entry after TCRdb re-called the RACE reads with MiXCR. There are 95,000 to 150,000 distinct CDR3 sequences in the sample; approximately 11% occur only once, and 2% to 2.5% lies in the top ten. Time point in this sample: patch test 3, about 24 weeks after DPC sensitization. Specified treatment: therapeutic diphenylcyclopropenone sensitization with weekly scalp DPC. The sequencing here drew on whole blood, taken in connection with sensitization to the hapten diphenylcyclopropenone (DPC). The receptors were sampled from a woman in her fifties or sixties with alopecia areata. Some clones in this sample may be carry-over from other donors' samples.

This clonotype was seen only a few times. This chain uses TRBV2 with TRBJ2-3, with 7 bases matching TRBD1. Germline V gene lookup returns CDR1 SNHLY and CDR2 FYNNEI. Unmatched junction bases numbered 4, after V lost 6 bases and J lost 1 base. CDR3 length equals 14 residues. The CDR3 DNA reads as TGTGCCAGCAGGAGACAGGGAGGCACAGATACGCAGTATTTT. Translating gives CASRRQGGTDTQYF.

A few counts support this clonotype. The genes are TRBV20-1 and TRBJ1-2; 7 nucleotides align to TRBD1. CDR3 length equals 13 residues. With 8 bases clipped from V and 4 bases from J, the junction kept 10 bases outside the gene matches. Germline CDR1 is DFQATT and CDR2 is SNEGSKA (reference sequence). The CDR3 DNA follows: TGCAGTTGTCCCGACAGGGAAGCCTATGGCTACACCTTC. It yields the protein CSCPDREAYGYTF.

The rearrangement uses TRBV27 and TRBJ1-2; D is undetermined. This CDR3 contains 13 residues. Trimming took 3 bases from V and 2 from J, leaving 7 bases between them. Germline loops: CDR1 MNHEY, CDR2 SMNVEV (reference sequence). The CDR3 is CASSFEGNYGYTF. The CDR3 nucleotides read TGTGCCAGCAGTTTTGAGGGCAACTATGGCTACACCTTC.

This clonotype came up many times. The chain links TRBV29-1 to TRBJ2-1, with TRBD2 matching 11 bases. Trimming cost V 5 bases and J 9 bases; bases outside gene matches: 6. This CDR3 is 13 amino acids long. Germline loops: CDR1 SQVTM, CDR2 ANQGSEA. CDR3 sequence reads: CSVPTSGIGEQFF. The CDR3 DNA sequence: TGCAGCGTTCCGACTAGCGGGATCGGTGAGCAGTTCTTC.

This clonotype has only a few counts. J is TRBJ1-5 and V is TRBV20-1, with TRBD1 matching 7 bases. J gave up 3 bases and V 5 bases, and 7 bases lay outside the gene matches. CDR1 and CDR2 from the germline V gene are DFQATT and SNEGSKA (reference sequence). The CDR3 length is 14 residues. The CDR3 loop reads CSARPDRDNQPQHF. CDR3 in DNA: TGCAGTGCTCGCCCCGACAGGGACAATCAGCCCCAGCATTTT.

This clonotype was detected only a few times. One base away lies a much larger clone, so this may be a sequencing read error. The chain's CDR3 is CASSFGMNTEAFF. CDR3 nucleotides: TGTGCCAGCAGTTTTGGCATGAACACTGAAGCTTTCTTT. The chain couples TRBV27 to TRBJ1-1; D is ambiguous. Germline assignment: CDR1 MNHEY and CDR2 SMNVEV (reference sequence). The CDR3 is made up of 13 amino acids. Trimming took 3 bases from V and 0 from J, leaving 5 bases between them.

A few counts support this clonotype. The chain couples TRBV6-2 or TRBV6-3 to TRBJ1-1; no clear D gene. The length of the CDR3 is 13 residues. V was trimmed by 2 bases and J by 1 base, leaving 5 bases between them. Germline V CDR1 and CDR2: MNHEY, SVGEGT. CDR3 amino acids: CASSYAANTEAFF. CDR3 DNA: TGTGCCAGCAGTTACGCGGCGAACACTGAAGCTTTCTTT.

The CDR3, as DNA: TGTGCCAGCAGTTTCTTGGGGGTGTACGAGCAGTACTTC. Translated: CASSFLGVYEQYF. The gene calls are TRBV12-3 or TRBV12-4 and TRBJ2-7, with D perhaps TRBD1 or TRBD2 (5 bases each). The V end lost 3 bases, the J end lost 4 bases, and 10 bases lay between the germline ends. The CDR3 contains 13 residues.

This clonotype turned up a few times. The rearrangement links TRBV3-1 to TRBJ1-1; D gene unclear. CDR1 and CDR2 from the germline V gene are LGHDT and YNNKEL (reference sequence). CDR3 length: 14 amino acids. V lost 1 base and J lost 4, with 10 bases in between. CDR3 coding DNA: TGTGCCAGCAGCCAAGGGTTTCTAAGCACTGAAGCTTTCTTT. Its translation is CASSQGFLSTEAFF.

This clonotype was seen a handful of times. The rearrangement links TRBV12-3 or TRBV12-4 to TRBJ2-1, with TRBD2 identical over 9 bases. J was trimmed by 9 bases and V by 5 bases; bases with no gene match: 14. This CDR3 is 16 amino acids long. CDR3 coding DNA: TGTGCCAGCAGTCGGGTGGGGACTAGCCGGGTCGTTGAGCAGTTCTTC. Its translation is CASSRVGTSRVVEQFF.

This clonotype was detected only a few times. The chain employs TRBV5-1 and TRBJ1-1; D may be TRBD1 (5 bases). The CDR3 sequence is 13 residues long. Germline-derived CDR1 and CDR2 are SGHRS and YFSETQ. V lost 1 base to trimming and J lost 7 bases, with 11 bases between them. The CDR3 loop is CASSLLRGLEAFF. The CDR3 bases are TGCGCCAGCAGCTTGTTACGGGGCCTTGAAGCTTTCTTT.

This sequence joins TRBV7-2 and TRBJ2-1; 10 bases align to TRBD1. The V gene's germline CDR1 is SGHTA and CDR2 FQGNSA. The J segment lost 0 bases and the V segment lost 1 base, leaving 6 bases of the junction unmatched. CDR3 size: 18 residues. CDR3 in DNA: TGTGCCAGCAGCTTAGTGGGGACAGGGGCCGTCTCCTACAATGAGCAGTTCTTC. Translation gives CASSLVGTGAVSYNEQFF.

The chain combines TRBV19 with TRBJ1-5, with TRBD1 as a possible D gene (5 bases). V lost 0 bases to trimming and J lost 0 bases, with 15 bases between them. The germline V gene has CDR1 LNHDA and CDR2 SQIVND (reference sequence). The CDR3 has 18 amino acids. CDR3 in DNA: TGTGCCAGTAGTATAGATCAAGACAGCGTATTTAGCAATCAGCCCCAGCATTTT. This translates into CASSIDQDSVFSNQPQHF.

As to this clonotype: This may come from a read error, since a much larger clone is one base off. V and J are TRBV20-1 and TRBJ2-5; no clear D. Trimming left V 2 bases short and J 0 bases short, with 7 bases between. Per germline, CDR1 DFQATT and CDR2 SNEGSKA (reference sequence). This CDR3 has 13 amino acids. CDR3 residues: CSARSKYQETQYF. CDR3 coding DNA: TGCAGTGCTAGATCAAAGTACCAAGAGACCCAGTACTTC.

This clonotype showed up many times. V gene TRBV7-2 combines with J gene TRBJ2-1; perhaps TRBD1 as D (6 bases). This CDR3 has 17 amino acids. V lost 4 bases to trimming and J lost 0 bases, with 16 bases between them. CDR1 SGHTA and CDR2 FQGNSA come from the germline V gene. CDR3 region: CASSSRTASSSYNEQFF. CDR3 DNA sequence: TGTGCCAGCAGCTCCCGGACAGCCTCGAGCTCCTACAATGAGCAGTTCTTC.

The chain uses TRBV20-1 and TRBJ1-5, with 8 nucleotides matching TRBD1. This CDR3 is built from 14 residues. CDR1 and CDR2 from the germline V gene are DFQATT and SNEGSKA (reference sequence). The junction had 5 bases not matched to a gene; V was cut back by 6 bases and J by 1 base. The CDR3 nucleotides are TGCAGTGCGCCGGACAGGGAGAGCAATCAGCCCCAGCATTTT. Translating it yields CSAPDRESNQPQHF.

Details on this clonotype: A clone one base away is much larger, so this may be a read error. This chain joins TRBV6-1 and TRBJ2-7, with 9 positions matching TRBD1. With 2 bases clipped from V and 7 bases from J, the junction kept 9 bases outside the gene matches. The germline CDR1 and CDR2 sequences are MNHNS and SASEGT. CDR3 length: 15 amino acids. The CDR3 region has the DNA TGTGCCAGCAGTGAACGGGGACAGGGATGTCGGGAGCAGTACTTC. Translating gives CASSERGQGCREQYF.

This chain joins TRBV6-5 and TRBJ1-2; D might be TRBD1 (5 bases). Germline V gives CDR1 MNHEY, CDR2 SVGAGI. V was cut by 5 bases and J by 4 bases, with 14 bases left in between. The CDR3 sequence is 14 residues long. CDR3 coding DNA: TGTGCCAGCAGTCAAGCCGCCAGGGTCTATGGCTACACCTTC. This encodes CASSQAARVYGYTF.

This clonotype has only a few counts. The chain combines TRBV27 with TRBJ2-1; possibly TRBD1 for D (6 bases). Germline CDR1 is MNHEY and CDR2 is SMNVEV (reference sequence). The V end was cut by 5 bases, the J end by 7 bases, with 21 bases between. The CDR3 is made up of 16 amino acids. CDR3 nucleotide sequence: TGTGCCAGCAGTCTCCCAGGGGCAGGGGCAGGGAATGAGCAGTTCTTC. It translates to CASSLPGAGAGNEQFF.

This clonotype was observed at least ten times. The V gene is TRBV30, the J gene TRBJ2-7; D ambiguous. Germline loops: CDR1 GTSNPN, CDR2 SVGIG (reference sequence). The CDR3 has 11 amino acids. Trimming cost V 2 bases and J 6 bases, with 8 bases left between them. CDR3 sequence: CAWSTITEQYF. In DNA, the CDR3 is TGTGCCTGGAGTACCATTACCGAGCAGTACTTC.

This clonotype was counted at least ten times. V is TRBV10-3 and J is TRBJ2-2; 12 bases line up with TRBD1. Germline V gene lookup returns CDR1 ENHRY and CDR2 SYGVKD. V trimming: 2 bases; J trimming: 4 bases; junction bases outside the gene matches: 11. The CDR3 covers 19 residues. CDR3 sequence: CAISEGDRGRVGGTGELFF. CDR3 coding DNA: TGTGCCATCAGTGAGGGGGACAGGGGGCGCGTCGGAGGCACCGGGGAGCTGTTTTTT.

This clonotype was observed many times. V and J are TRBV6-1 and TRBJ2-5; perhaps TRBD2 as D (5 bases). Germline V lookup: CDR1 MNHNS, CDR2 SASEGT. The CDR3 sequence is 13 residues long. Trimming removed 4 bases at V and 3 bases at J, with 9 bases between. CDR3 protein: CASSVTRKETQYF. The CDR3 nucleotides read TGTGCCAGCAGTGTCACTAGGAAAGAGACCCAGTACTTC.

V gene TRBV7-2 combines with J gene TRBJ1-6; D is ambiguous. V was trimmed by 5 bases and J by 7 bases, leaving 12 bases between them. There are 14 residues in the CDR3. Per the germline V gene, CDR1 is SGHTA and CDR2 is FQGNSA. The CDR3 DNA reads as TGTGCCAGCAGCCGTCCAGGAACCAATTCACCCCTCCACTTT. This encodes CASSRPGTNSPLHF.

The rearrangement joins TRBV29-1 to TRBJ2-5; 12 nucleotides match TRBD1. Germline CDR1 is SQVTM and CDR2 is ANQGSEA. V was pared by 8 bases and J by 5 bases, with 6 bases of the junction left unmatched. This CDR3 spans 13 amino acids. The CDR3 reads CSMGQGAAETQYF. The CDR3 coding sequence is TGCAGCATGGGACAGGGGGCCGCGGAGACCCAGTACTTC.

This clonotype has a handful of counts. The V and J genes are TRBV6-1 and TRBJ1-2, with D perhaps TRBD1 (6 bases). V gave up 2 bases and J gave up 2 bases, with 9 bases separating them. This CDR3 comprises 14 residues. In germline, CDR1 is MNHNS, CDR2 SASEGT. The CDR3 protein is CASSEQTGNYGYTF. Here the CDR3 DNA reads TGTGCCAGCAGTGAACAAACAGGGAACTATGGCTACACCTTC.

This chain connects TRBV6-5 to TRBJ2-3; possibly TRBD2 for D (6 bases). The germline CDR1 and CDR2 sequences are MNHEY and SVGAGI. The CDR3 sequence is 13 residues long. The ends were cut back, 8 bases at V and 2 bases at J, with 11 bases in the middle. In DNA form, the CDR3 reads TGTGCCAGCTGGGGGGTATACACAGATACGCAGTATTTT. This sequence encodes CASWGVYTDTQYF.

The chain carries TRBV24-1 and TRBJ2-1, with 10 bases that match TRBD2. This CDR3 contains 15 residues. Per the germline V gene, CDR1 is KGHDR and CDR2 is SFDVKD. Trimming took 3 bases from V and 7 from J; bases not matched to a gene: 5. The CDR3 spells CATSDPGLARNEQFF. As DNA, the CDR3 is TGTGCCACCAGTGATCCGGGACTAGCGCGTAATGAGCAGTTCTTC.

The CDR3 DNA reads TGTGCCAGCAGGACCGGGACTAGCGGGGCAACGGCCACCGGGGAGCTGTTTTTT. It translates to CASRTGTSGATATGELFF. The V and J genes are TRBV7-2 and TRBJ2-2; 13 bases map to TRBD2. This CDR3 has 18 residues. Germline trimming cut 6 bases from V and 4 bases from J; bases unmatched to any gene: 11. Germline assignment: CDR1 SGHTA and CDR2 FQGNSA.

The V and J genes are TRBV7-2 and TRBJ1-6; 7 nucleotides agree with TRBD1. The CDR3 extends over 13 amino acids. The J segment lost 9 bases and the V segment lost 5 bases, leaving 4 bases of the junction unmatched. Germline V gives CDR1 SGHTA, CDR2 FQGNSA. The CDR3 here is CASSPDRVSPLHF. For the CDR3, the DNA is TGTGCCAGCAGCCCAGACAGGGTTTCACCCCTCCACTTT.

This chain uses TRBV14 with TRBJ1-1; D not resolved. The germline CDR1 and CDR2 sequences are SGHDN and FVKESK. Trimming removed 3 bases at V and 6 bases at J, with 26 bases between. CDR3 length: 18 amino acids. CDR3 nucleotide sequence: TGTGCCAGCAGCCAGGACCATTGGGAGGGTGGTAGTTACGCTGAAGCTTTCTTT. It is translated as CASSQDHWEGGSYAEAFF. Using reference TRBV14 and TRBJ1-1 for the parts outside the CDR3, the full variable domain is EAGVTQFPSHSVIEKGQTVTLRCDPISGHDNLYWYRRVMGKEIKFLLHFVKESKQDESGMPNNRFLAERTGGTYSTLKVQPAELEDSGVYFCASSQDHWEGGSYAEAFFGQGTRLTVV.